This TCR beta chain was identified during a study of T cell changes during pregnancy in multiple sclerosis (dated by TCRdb to between 2017 and 2020). Study-level background: The study looked at changes in the T cell repertoire across pregnancy in women with multiple sclerosis.

Looking up the germline V gene yields CDR1 ENHRY and CDR2 SYGVKD. The CDR3 contains 13 residues, cysteine and phenylalanine counted. Only the CDR3 DNA stays, 39 bases, in frame from base 1. Trimmed from V: 8 bases; trimmed from J: 6 bases; junction bases lacking a gene match: 9. Library creation used the immunoSEQ multiplex PCR assay. TCRdb provides this immuneACCESS table in a form limited to in-frame rearrangements. Some clones are lacking; in checked studies, under half of them reflect an unresolved V gene, and why the rest are absent is not known. Counted in this sample were 25,000 to 35,000 clones; around nine tenths of them appeared once. The ten largest clones capture 5% to 6% of the sample. Turning to this clone: What this receptor recognizes is not known. No base qualities exist here, and no much larger clone lies one base off it.

Recombination joined TRBV10-3 with TRBJ1-2, with 7 middle bases fitting TRBD1. The sequences come from CD8+ T cells from peripheral blood mononuclear cells, collected before pregnancy. This TCR was recovered from a female donor with multiple sclerosis, enrolled in a pregnancy study. In nucleotides, the sequence is TGTGCCATCTTCGACAGGGCGAACAATGGCTACACCTTC. This encodes CAIFDRANNGYTF.